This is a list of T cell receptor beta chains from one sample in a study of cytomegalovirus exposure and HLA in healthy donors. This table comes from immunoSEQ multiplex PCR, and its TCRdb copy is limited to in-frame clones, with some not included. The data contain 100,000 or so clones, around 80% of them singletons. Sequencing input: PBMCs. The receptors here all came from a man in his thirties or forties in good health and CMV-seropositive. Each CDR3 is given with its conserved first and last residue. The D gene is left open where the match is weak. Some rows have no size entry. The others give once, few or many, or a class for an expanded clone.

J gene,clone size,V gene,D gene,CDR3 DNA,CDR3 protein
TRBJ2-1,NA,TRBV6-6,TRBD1,TGTGCCAGCAGTTACTCGGGGACAGGCAACAATGAGCAGTTCTTC,CASSYSGTGNNEQFF
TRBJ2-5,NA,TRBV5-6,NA,TGTGCCAGCAGCTTTCCGGGGAACCAAGAGACCCAGTACTTC,CASSFPGNQETQYF
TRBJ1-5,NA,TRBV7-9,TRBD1,TGTGCCAGCAGCTCCGCCGGGACAGGGGGGTATAGCAATCAGCCCCAGCATTTT,CASSSAGTGGYSNQPQHF
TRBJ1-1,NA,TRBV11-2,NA,TGTGCCAGCAGCTTAGGAACAGAGCGGAGCACTGAAGCTTTCTTT,CASSLGTERSTEAFF
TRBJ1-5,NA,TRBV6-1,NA,TGTGCCAGCAGCTCCGTGAGTCAGCCCCAGCATTTT,CASSSVSQPQHF
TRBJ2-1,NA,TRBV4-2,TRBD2,TGTGCCAGCAGCTCCGGGACTAGCGAATACAATGAGCAGTTCTTC,CASSSGTSEYNEQFF
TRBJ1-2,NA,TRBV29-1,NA,TGCAGCGTTGTCGCAGGGCACTATGGCTACACCTTC,CSVVAGHYGYTF
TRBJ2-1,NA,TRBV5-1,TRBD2,TGCGCCAGCAGCTTGGAGAGGGGCGGGGGGTCCCATGAGCAGTTCTTC,CASSLERGGGSHEQFF
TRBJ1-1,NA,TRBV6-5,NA,TGTGCCAGCAGTTACTATTCCAGGGGCGAAGCTTTCTTT,CASSYYSRGEAFF
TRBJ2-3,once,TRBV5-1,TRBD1,TGCGCCAGCAGCTTCCAAACAGGGGGCCTCACAGATACGCAGTATTTT,CASSFQTGGLTDTQYF
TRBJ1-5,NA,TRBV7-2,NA,TGTGCCAGCAGCACCCAAGGGGGGGGCAAAGGCAATCAGCCCCAGCATTTT,CASSTQGGGKGNQPQHF
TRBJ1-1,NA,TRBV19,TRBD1,TGTGCCAGTAGTCTCAACCTGGACAGGGTCGTCGCGATGAACACTGAAGCTTTCTTT,CASSLNLDRVVAMNTEAFF
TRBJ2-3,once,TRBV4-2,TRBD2,TGTGCCAGCAGCCAACGAATCCCGGGACTAACGCGTACAGATACGCAGTATTTT,CASSQRIPGLTRTDTQYF
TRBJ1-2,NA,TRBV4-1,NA,TGCGCCAGCAGCCAGGGTCCCAGGGTTACCTTTAACTATGGCTACACCTTC,CASSQGPRVTFNYGYTF
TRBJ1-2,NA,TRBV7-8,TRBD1,TGTGCCAGCAGCTTAGGGTACAGGGGGGGCTATGGCTACACCTTC,CASSLGYRGGYGYTF
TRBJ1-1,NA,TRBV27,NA,TGTGCCAGCAGCCCCCTACTAACATCCCCGAACACTGAAGCTTTCTTT,CASSPLLTSPNTEAFF
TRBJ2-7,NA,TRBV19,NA,TGTGCCAGTAGTATAGTTGGAGGGGCGGTTCTTTCCTACGAGCAGTACTTC,CASSIVGGAVLSYEQYF
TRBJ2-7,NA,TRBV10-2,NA,TGCGCCAGCAGTCGACAGGCCTACGAGCAGTACTTC,CASSRQAYEQYF
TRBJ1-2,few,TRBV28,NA,TGTGCCAGCAGTGCATCGGTCAACTATGGCTACACCTTC,CASSASVNYGYTF
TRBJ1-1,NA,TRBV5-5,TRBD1,TGTGCCAGCAGCTTGGATCCAGGGGGCAACACTGAAGCTTTCTTT,CASSLDPGGNTEAFF
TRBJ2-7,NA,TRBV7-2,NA,TGTGCCAGCAGCCGCAGCGGAGGGCAGTACTTC,CASSRSGGQYF
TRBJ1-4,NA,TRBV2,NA,TGTGCCAGCAGATGGCAGTCTTTTGGTGAAAAACTGTTTTTT,CASRWQSFGEKLFF
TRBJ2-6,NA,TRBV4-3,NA,TGCGCCAGCAGCCAAGATCCGGGTCTGGTAACTTCTGGGGCCAACGTCCTGACTTTC,CASSQDPGLVTSGANVLTF
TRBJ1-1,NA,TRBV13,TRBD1,TGTGCCAGCAGCTTCCACCCGACAGGGGAGCGGCGGAACACTGAAGCTTTCTTT,CASSFHPTGERRNTEAFF
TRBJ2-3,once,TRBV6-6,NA,TGTGCCAGCAGTACTCGGACACGATCGCAGTATTTT,CASSTRTRSQYF
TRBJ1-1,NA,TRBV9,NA,TGTGCCAGCAGCGTATCCGGGAACACTGAAGCTTTCTTT,CASSVSGNTEAFF
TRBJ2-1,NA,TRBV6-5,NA,TGTGCCAGCAAAAGCCGGGGGACCTCCTACAATGAGCAGTTCTTC,CASKSRGTSYNEQFF
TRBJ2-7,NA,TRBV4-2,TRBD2,TGTGCCAGCAGCCAGGGGAAGCTAGCGGGAGAAAACCGGTACTTC,CASSQGKLAGENRYF
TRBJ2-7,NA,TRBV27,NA,TGTGCCAGCAGTCCCCTAGACTCCTACGAGCAGTACTTC,CASSPLDSYEQYF
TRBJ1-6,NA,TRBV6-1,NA,TGTGCCAGCAGTGTGATTATCGGTAATTCACCCCTCCACTTT,CASSVIIGNSPLHF
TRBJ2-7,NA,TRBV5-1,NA,TGCGCCAGCAGCCTGGGGCGGGATGTGAGTGAGCAGTACTTC,CASSLGRDVSEQYF
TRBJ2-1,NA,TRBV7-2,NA,TGTGCCAGCAGCTCTCCGGGATCGATCCTACCTAATGGGCAGTTCTTC,CASSSPGSILPNGQFF
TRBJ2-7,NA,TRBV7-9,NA,TGTGCCAGCAGCCCCCGGGACATCTTATCCTACGAGCAGTACTTC,CASSPRDILSYEQYF
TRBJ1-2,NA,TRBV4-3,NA,TGCGCCAGCAGCCAAGATCTCCAGGGATATAACTATGGCTACACCTTC,CASSQDLQGYNYGYTF
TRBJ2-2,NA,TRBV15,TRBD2,TGTGCCACCAGCAGAGCCACGAGAACTAGCGGGAGTAGGATTTACACCGGGGAGCTGTTTTTT,CATSRATRTSGSRIYTGELFF
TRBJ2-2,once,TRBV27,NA,TGTGCCAGCAGTTCAGGGGACACTATAACCGGGGAGCTGTTTTTT,CASSSGDTITGELFF
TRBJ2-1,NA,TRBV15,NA,TGTGCCACCGAAACAGGGTTGCGCGATGAGCAGTTCTTC,CATETGLRDEQFF
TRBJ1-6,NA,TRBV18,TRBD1,TGTGCCAGCTCACCGGCAAGACAGGGCAATTCACCCCTCCACTTT,CASSPARQGNSPLHF
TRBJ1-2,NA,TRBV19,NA,TGTGCCAGTAGTATGGCTGCCGAGGGATGGTATGGCTACACCTTC,CASSMAAEGWYGYTF
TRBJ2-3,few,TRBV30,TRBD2,TGTGCCTGGAGACAGCGGGGGGGCACAGATACGCAGTATTTT,CAWRQRGGTDTQYF
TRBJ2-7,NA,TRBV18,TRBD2,TGTGCCAGCTCACCACTTAGACGGACTAGCGGAGGGACCTACGAGCAGTACTTC,CASSPLRRTSGGTYEQYF
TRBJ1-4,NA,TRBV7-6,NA,TGTGCCAGCAGCTTAGATCCCGGGGAAAAACTGTTTTTT,CASSLDPGEKLFF